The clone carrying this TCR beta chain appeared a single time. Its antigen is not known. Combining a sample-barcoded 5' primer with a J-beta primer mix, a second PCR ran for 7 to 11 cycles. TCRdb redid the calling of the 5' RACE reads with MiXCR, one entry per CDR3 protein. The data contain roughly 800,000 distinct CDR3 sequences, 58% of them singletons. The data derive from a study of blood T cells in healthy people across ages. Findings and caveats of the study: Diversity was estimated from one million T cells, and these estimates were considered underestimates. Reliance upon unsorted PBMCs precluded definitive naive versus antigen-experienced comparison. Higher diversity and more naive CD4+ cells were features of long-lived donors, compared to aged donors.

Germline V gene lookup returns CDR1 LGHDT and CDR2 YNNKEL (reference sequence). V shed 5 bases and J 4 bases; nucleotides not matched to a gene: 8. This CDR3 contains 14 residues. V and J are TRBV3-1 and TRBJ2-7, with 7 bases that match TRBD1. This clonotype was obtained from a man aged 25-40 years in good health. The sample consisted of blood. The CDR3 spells CASSSQQGWYEQYF. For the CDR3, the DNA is TGTGCCAGCAGCTCACAACAGGGGTGGTACGAGCAGTACTTC.